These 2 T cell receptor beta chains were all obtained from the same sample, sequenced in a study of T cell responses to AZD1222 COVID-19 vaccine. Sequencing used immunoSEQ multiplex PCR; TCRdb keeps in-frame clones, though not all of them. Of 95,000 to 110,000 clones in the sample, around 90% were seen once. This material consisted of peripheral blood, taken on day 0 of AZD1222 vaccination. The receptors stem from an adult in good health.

The CDR3 is CATSDPQGRGYGYTF. CDR3 nucleotides: TGTGCCACCAGTGACCCACAGGGGCGAGGCTATGGCTACACCTTC. V is TRBV24-1 and J is TRBJ1-2; TRBD1 aligns across 7 bases. With 4 bases clipped from V and 4 bases from J, the junction kept 8 bases outside the gene matches. Germline CDR1 and CDR2: KGHDR and SFDVKD. The CDR3 is 15 residues long.

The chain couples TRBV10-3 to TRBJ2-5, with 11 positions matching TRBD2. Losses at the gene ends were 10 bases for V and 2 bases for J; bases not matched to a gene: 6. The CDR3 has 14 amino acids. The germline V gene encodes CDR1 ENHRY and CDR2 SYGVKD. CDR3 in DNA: TGTGCCACAGGGACTAGCGGTAGTCAAGAGACCCAGTACTTC. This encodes CATGTSGSQETQYF.